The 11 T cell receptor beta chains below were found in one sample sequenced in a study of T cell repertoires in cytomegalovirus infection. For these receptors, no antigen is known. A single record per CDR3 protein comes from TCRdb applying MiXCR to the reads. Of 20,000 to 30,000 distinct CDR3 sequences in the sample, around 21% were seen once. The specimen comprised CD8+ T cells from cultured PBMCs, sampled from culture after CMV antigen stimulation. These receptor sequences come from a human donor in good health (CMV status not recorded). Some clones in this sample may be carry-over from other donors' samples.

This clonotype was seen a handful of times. CDR3 residues: CASSYRTGSYNEQFF. The DNA of the CDR3 is TGTGCCAGCAGTTATAGGACGGGATCCTACAATGAGCAGTTCTTC. The rearrangement joins TRBV6-5 to TRBJ2-1, with a tentative D call TRBD2 (5 bases). From germline, CDR1 is MNHEY and CDR2 SVGAGI. Trimming cost V 3 bases and J 1 base, with 10 bases left between them. The CDR3 contains 15 residues.

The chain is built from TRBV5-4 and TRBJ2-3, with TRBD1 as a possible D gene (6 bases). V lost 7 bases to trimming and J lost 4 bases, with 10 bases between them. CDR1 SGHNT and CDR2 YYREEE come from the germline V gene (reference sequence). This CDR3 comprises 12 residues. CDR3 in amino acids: CASAEGADTQYF. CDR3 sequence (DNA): TGTGCCAGCGCCGAGGGGGCAGATACGCAGTATTTT. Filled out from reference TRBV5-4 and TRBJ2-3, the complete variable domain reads ETGVTQSPTHLIKTRGQQVTLRCSSQSGHNTVSWYQQALGQGPQFIFQYYREEENGRGNFPPRFSGLQFPNYSSELNVNALELDDSALYLCASAEGADTQYFGPGTRLTVL.

The CDR3 protein is CASSLGKWGLEIRYPNDDTGELFF. The DNA for the CDR3 is TGTGCCAGCAGCTTAGGGAAGTGGGGGCTCGAGATACGTTACCCTAACGATGATACCGGGGAGCTGTTTTTT. The J gene is TRBJ2-2, the V gene TRBV7-6; possibly TRBD1 for D (6 bases). V gave up 1 base and J gave up 5 bases, with 38 bases separating them. This CDR3 contains 24 residues. The germline V gene has CDR1 SGHVS and CDR2 FNYEAQ.

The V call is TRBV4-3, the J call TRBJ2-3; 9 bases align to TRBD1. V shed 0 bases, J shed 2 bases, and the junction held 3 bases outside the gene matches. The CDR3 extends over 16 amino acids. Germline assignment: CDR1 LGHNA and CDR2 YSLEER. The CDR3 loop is CASSQDGTGSTDTQYF. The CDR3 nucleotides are TGCGCCAGCAGCCAAGATGGGACAGGGTCCACAGATACGCAGTATTTT.

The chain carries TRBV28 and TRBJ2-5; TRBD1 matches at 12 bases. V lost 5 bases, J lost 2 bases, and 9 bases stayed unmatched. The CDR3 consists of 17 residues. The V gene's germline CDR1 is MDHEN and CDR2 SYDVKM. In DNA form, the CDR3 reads TGTGCCAGCAGTGGTCCGGGACAGGGGGCTGAACAAGAGACCCAGTACTTC. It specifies CASSGPGQGAEQETQYF.

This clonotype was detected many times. CDR3 nucleotide sequence: TGTGCCAGCAGCCCGAAGGGGGGGCCCTTGGAGACCCAGTACTTC. As protein: CASSPKGGPLETQYF. V and J are TRBV7-9 and TRBJ2-5; TRBD2 is a possible D gene (7 bases). This CDR3 has 15 residues. CDR1 and CDR2 (germline): SEHNR, FQNEAQ (reference sequence). V was pared by 5 bases and J by 5 bases, with 18 bases between.

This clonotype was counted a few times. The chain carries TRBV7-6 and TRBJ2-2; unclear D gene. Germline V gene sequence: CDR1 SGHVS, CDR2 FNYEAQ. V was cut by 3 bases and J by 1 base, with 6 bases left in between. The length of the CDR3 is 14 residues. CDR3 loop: CASSLRENTGELFF. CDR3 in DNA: TGTGCCAGCAGCTTGAGAGAGAACACCGGGGAGCTGTTTTTT.

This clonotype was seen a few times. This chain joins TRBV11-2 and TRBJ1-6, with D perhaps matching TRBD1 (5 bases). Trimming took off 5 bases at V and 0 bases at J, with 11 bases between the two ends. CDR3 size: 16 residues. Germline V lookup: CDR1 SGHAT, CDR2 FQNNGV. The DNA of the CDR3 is TGTGCCAGCAGCGGGGCGAGTAGCTCCTATAATTCACCCCTCCACTTT. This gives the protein CASSGASSSYNSPLHF.

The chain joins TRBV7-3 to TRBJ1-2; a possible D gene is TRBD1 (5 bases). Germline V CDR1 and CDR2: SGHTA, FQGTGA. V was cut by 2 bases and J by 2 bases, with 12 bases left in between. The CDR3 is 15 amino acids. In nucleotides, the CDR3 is TGTGCCAGCAGCTTACTTGTTAACAGGAACTATGGCTACACCTTC. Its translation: CASSLLVNRNYGYTF. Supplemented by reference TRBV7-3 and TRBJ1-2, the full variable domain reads GAGVSQTPSNKVTEKGKYVELRCDPISGHTALYWYRQSLGQGPEFLIYFQGTGAADDSGLPNDRFFAVRPEGSVSTLKIQRTERGDSAVYLCASSLLVNRNYGYTFGSGTRLTVV.

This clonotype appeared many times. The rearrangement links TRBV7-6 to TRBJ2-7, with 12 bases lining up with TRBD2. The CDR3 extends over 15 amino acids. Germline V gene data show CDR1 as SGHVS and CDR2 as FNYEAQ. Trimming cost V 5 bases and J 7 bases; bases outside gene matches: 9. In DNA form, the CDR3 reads TGTGCCAGCAGCCCTAGCGGGGGGGCGATAGGTGAGCAGTACTTC. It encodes CASSPSGGAIGEQYF.

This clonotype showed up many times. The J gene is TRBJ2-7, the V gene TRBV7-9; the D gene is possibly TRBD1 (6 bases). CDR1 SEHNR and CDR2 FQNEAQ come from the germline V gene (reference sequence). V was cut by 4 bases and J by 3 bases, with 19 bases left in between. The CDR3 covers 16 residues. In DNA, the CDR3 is TGTGCCAGCAGCTATACACAACAGGACAGAGACTACGAGCAGTACTTC. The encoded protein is CASSYTQQDRDYEQYF.